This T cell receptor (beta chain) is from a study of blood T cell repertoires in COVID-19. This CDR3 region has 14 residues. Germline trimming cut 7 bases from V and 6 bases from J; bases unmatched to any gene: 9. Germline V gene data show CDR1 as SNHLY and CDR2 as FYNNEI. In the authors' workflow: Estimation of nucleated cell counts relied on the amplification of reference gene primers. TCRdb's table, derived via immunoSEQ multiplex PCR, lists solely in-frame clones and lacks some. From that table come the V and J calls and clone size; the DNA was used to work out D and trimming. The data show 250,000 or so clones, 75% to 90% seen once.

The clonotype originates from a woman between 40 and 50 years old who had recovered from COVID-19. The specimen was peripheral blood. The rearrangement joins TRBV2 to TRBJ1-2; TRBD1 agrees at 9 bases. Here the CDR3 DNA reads TGTGCCAGCACGGCAAGTACAGGGGGCGATGGCTACACCTTC. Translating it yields CASTASTGGDGYTF.